The present T cell receptor beta chain was sequenced within a study of blood T cell repertoires in COVID-19. Germline assignment: CDR1 LNHDA and CDR2 SQIVND (reference sequence). This CDR3 has 15 amino acids. With V trimmed by 5 bases and J by 6 bases, 12 bases remained unmatched. Followed longitudinally, the Seattle patients had been enrolled during active infection. In the original analysis: Researchers report that nucleated cell counts were estimated from reference gene primer amplification. The repertoire was sequenced with immunoSEQ multiplex PCR; TCRdb's copy has only in-frame clones and lacks some. V and J calls and clone size are as listed in that table; D and trimming were resolved from the DNA. The sample lists more than 200,000 clones; around nine tenths were seen once.

The sample consisted of peripheral blood. This sequence was found in a woman in her sixties with COVID-19, enrolled during active disease. This rearrangement joins TRBV19 to TRBJ2-5; 7 positions match TRBD2. CDR3 loop: CASSSRLRESQTQYF. The CDR3 DNA reads as TGTGCCAGTAGTTCCAGACTGCGGGAGTCCCAGACCCAGTACTTC.